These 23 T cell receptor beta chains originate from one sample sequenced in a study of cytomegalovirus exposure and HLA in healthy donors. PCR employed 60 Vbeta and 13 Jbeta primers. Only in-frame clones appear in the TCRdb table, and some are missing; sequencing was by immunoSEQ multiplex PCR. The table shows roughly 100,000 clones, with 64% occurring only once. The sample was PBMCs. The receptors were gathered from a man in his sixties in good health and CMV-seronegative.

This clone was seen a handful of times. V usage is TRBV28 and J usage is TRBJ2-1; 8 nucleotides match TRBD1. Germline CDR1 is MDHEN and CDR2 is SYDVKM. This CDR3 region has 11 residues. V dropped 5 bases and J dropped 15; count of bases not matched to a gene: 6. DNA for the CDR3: TGTGCCAGCAGTAGGGGACAGGCTCGGTTCTTC. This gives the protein CASSRGQARFF. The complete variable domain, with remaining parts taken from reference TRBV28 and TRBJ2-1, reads DVKVTQSSRYLVKRTGEKVFLECVQDMDHENMFWYRQDPGLGLRLIYFSYDVKMKEKGDIPEGYSVSREKKERFSLILESASTNQTSMYLCASSRGQARFFGPGTRLTVL.

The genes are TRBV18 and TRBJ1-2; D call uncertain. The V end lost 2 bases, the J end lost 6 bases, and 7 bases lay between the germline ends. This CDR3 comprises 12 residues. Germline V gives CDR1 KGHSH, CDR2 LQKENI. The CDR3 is CASSPTPDGYTF. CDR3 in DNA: TGTGCCAGCTCACCAACCCCAGATGGCTACACCTTC. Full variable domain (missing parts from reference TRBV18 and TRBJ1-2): NAGVMQNPRHLVRRRGQEARLRCSPMKGHSHVYWYRQLPEEGLKFMVYLQKENIIDESGMPKERFSAEFPKEGPSILRIQQVVRGDSAAYFCASSPTPDGYTFGSGTRLTVV.

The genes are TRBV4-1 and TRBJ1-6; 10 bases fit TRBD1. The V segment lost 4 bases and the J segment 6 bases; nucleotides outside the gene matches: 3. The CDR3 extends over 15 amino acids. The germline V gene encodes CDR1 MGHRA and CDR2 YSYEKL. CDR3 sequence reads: CASSRTGGSNSPLHF. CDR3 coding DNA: TGCGCCAGCAGCCGGACAGGGGGTTCTAATTCACCCCTCCACTTT.

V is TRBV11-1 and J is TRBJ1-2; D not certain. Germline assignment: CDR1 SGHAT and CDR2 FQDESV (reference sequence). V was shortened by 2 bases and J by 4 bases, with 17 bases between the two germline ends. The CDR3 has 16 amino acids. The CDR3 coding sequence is TGTGCCAGCAGCTTAAAAAAGAACAGAGAAACCTATGGCTACACCTTC. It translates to CASSLKKNRETYGYTF. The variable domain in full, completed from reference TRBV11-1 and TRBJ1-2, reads EAEVAQSPRYKITEKSQAVAFWCDPISGHATLYWYRQILGQGPELLVQFQDESVVDDSQLPKDRFSAERLKGVDSTLKIQPAELGDSAMYLCASSLKKNRETYGYTFGSGTRLTVV.

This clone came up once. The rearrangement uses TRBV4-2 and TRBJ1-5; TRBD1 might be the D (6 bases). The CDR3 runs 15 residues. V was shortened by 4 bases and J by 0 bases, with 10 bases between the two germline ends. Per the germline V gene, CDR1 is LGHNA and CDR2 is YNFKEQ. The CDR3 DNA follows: TGTGCCAGCAGCCGGGGGCTCAGTAGCAATCAGCCCCAGCATTTT. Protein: CASSRGLSSNQPQHF.

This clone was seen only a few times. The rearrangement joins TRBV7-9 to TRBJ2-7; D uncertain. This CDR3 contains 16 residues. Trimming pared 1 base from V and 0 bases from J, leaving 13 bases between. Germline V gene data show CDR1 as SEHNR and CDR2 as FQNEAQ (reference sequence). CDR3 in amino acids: CASSLGHFSSSYEQYF. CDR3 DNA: TGTGCCAGCAGCTTAGGACACTTTTCGAGCTCCTACGAGCAGTACTTC.

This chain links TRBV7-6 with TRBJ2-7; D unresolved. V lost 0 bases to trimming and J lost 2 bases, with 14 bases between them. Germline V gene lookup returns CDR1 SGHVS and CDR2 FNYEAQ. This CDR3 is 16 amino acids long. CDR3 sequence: CASSLAPQATTYEQYF. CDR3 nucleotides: TGTGCCAGCAGCTTAGCTCCGCAGGCTACGACCTACGAGCAGTACTTC.

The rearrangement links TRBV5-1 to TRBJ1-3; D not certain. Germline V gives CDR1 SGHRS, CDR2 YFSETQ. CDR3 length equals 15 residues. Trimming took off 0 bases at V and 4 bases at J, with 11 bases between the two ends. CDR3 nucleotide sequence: TGCGCCAGCAGCTTGGGAAACAGTGAAGGAAACACCATATATTTT. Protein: CASSLGNSEGNTIYF.

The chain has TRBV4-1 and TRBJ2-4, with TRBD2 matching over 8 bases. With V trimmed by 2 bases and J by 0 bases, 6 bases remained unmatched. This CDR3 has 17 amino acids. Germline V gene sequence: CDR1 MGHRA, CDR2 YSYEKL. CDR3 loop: CASSQLLAVLAKNIQYF. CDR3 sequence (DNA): TGCGCCAGCAGCCAATTACTAGCGGTTCTAGCCAAAAACATTCAGTACTTC.

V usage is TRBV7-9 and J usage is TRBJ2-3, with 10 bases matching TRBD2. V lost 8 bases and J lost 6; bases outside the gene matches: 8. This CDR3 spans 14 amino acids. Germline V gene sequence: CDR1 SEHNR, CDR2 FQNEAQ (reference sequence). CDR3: CASGGLAGEDTQYF. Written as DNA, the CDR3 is TGTGCCAGCGGGGGGCTAGCGGGAGAGGATACGCAGTATTTT.

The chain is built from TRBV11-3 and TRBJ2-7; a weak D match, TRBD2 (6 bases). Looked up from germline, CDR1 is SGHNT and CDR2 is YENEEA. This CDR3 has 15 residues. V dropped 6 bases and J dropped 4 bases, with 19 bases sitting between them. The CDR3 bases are TGTGCCAGCAGTTCTGGGACTCTCCCGGGGTACGAGCAGTACTTC. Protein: CASSSGTLPGYEQYF.

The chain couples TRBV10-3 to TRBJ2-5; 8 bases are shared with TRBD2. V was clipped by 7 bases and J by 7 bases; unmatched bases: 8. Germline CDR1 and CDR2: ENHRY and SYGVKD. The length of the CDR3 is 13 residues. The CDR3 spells CAIKLAESATQYF. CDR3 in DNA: TGTGCCATCAAACTAGCGGAGTCCGCGACCCAGTACTTC.

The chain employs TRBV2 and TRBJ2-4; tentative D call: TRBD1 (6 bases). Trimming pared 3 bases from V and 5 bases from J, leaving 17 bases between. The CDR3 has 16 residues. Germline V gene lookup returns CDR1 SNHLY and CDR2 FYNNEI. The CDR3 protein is CASSDASRGWENIQYF. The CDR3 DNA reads TGTGCCAGCAGTGACGCAAGTAGGGGGTGGGAAAACATTCAGTACTTC.

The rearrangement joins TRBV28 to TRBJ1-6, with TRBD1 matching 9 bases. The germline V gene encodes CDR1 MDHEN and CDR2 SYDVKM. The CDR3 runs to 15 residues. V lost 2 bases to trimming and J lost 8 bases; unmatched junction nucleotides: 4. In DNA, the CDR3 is TGTGCCAGCAGTTTACCGGGACAGGGCGATTCACCCCTCCACTTT. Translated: CASSLPGQGDSPLHF.

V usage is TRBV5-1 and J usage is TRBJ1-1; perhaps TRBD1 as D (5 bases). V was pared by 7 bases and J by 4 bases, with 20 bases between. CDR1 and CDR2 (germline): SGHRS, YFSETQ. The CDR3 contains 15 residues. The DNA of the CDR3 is TGCGCCAGCCGGGGGACGGGGGTTTTCGTCACTGAAGCTTTCTTT. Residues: CASRGTGVFVTEAFF.

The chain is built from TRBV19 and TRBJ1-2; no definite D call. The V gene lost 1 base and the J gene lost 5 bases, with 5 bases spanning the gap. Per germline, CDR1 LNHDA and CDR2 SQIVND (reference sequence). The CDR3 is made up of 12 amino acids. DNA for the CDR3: TGTGCCAGTAGTATAGTCGGGTATGGCTACACCTTC. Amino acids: CASSIVGYGYTF.

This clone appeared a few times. The CDR3 here is CASSTDSNEQFF. CDR3 bases: TGTGCCAGCAGTACGGACTCAAATGAGCAGTTCTTC. This chain joins TRBV6-6 and TRBJ2-1, with D maybe TRBD2 (5 bases). CDR3 length equals 12 residues. Germline CDR1 reads MNHNY; CDR2 reads SVGAGI (reference sequence). Between the trimmed V and J ends, which lost 5 bases and 7 bases, there was a span of 9 bases.

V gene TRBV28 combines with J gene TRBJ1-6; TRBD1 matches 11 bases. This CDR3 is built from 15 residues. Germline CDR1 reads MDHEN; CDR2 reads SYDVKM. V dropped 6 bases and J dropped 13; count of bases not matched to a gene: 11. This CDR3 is CASSPPRDRGNPLHF. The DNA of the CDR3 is TGTGCCAGCAGCCCCCCCCGGGACAGGGGGAACCCCCTCCACTTT.

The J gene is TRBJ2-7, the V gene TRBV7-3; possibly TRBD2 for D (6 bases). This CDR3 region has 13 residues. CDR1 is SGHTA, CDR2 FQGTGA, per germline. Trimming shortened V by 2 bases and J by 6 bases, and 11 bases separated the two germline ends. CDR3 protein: CASSLGSGGEQYF. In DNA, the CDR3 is TGTGCCAGCAGCTTAGGGTCCGGGGGCGAGCAGTACTTC.

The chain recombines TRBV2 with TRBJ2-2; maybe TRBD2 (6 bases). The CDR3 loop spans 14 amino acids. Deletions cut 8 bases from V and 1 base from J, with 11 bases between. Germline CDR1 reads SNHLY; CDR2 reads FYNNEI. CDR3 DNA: TGTGCCAGCTGGGGACTTCAGAACACCGGGGAGCTGTTTTTT. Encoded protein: CASWGLQNTGELFF.

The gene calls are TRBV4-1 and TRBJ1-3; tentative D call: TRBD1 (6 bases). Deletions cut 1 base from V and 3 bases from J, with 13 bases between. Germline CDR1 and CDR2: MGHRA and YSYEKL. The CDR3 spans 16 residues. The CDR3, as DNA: TGCGCCAGCAGCCAAGTTTTACAGGGCTTTGGAAACACCATATATTTT. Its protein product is CASSQVLQGFGNTIYF.

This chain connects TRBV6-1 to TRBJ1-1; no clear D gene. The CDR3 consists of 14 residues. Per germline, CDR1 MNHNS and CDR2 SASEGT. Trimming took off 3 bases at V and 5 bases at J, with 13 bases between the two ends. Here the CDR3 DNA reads TGTGCCAGCAGTGATTTGGGAGGCCCGACTGAAGCTTTCTTT. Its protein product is CASSDLGGPTEAFF.

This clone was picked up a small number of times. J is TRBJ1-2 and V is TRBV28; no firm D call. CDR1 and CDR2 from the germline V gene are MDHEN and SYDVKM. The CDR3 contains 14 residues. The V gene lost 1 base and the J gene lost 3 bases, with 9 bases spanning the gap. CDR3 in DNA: TGTGCCAGCAGTTTATTCAACAGAGACTATGGCTACACCTTC. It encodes CASSLFNRDYGYTF.